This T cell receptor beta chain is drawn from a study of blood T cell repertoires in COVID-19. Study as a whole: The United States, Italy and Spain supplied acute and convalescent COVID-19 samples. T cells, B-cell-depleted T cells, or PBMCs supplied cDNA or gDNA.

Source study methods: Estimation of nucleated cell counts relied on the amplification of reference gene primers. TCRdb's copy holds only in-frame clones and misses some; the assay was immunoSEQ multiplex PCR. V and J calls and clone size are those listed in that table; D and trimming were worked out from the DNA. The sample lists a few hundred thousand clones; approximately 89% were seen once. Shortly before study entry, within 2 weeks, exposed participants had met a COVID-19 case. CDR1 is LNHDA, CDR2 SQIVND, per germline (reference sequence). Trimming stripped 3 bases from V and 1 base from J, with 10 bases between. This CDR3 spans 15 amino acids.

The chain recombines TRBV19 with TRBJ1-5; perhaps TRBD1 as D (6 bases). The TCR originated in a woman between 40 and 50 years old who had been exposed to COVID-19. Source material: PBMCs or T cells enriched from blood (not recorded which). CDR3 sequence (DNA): TGTGCCAGTAGTATCCTAGGGGGAAGCAATCAGCCCCAGCATTTT. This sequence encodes CASSILGGSNQPQHF.